This T cell receptor (beta chain) was captured in a study of blood T cell repertoires in COVID-19. Study information: Both acute and convalescent COVID-19 samples were obtained from the United States, Italy and Spain.

TCRdb's table, derived via immunoSEQ multiplex PCR, lists solely in-frame clones and lacks some. The sample consists of over 35,000 clones, roughly nine tenths of them appearing once. J was trimmed by 1 base and V by 7 bases; bases with no gene match: 9. Germline CDR1 is MNHEY and CDR2 is SMNVEV (reference sequence). CDR3 length equals 17 residues. The TCR comes from a man aged 70-80 years with active COVID-19. The sequencing input was peripheral blood. The chain employs TRBV27 and TRBJ2-4; 11 bases line up with TRBD2. DNA for the CDR3: TGTGCCAGCAATAAAGCGGGACTAGCGGACGCCAAAAACATTCAGTACTTC. Amino acid sequence: CASNKAGLADAKNIQYF.